The sequence of this TCR beta chain was determined in a study of spatial heterogeneity in lung cancer. Every TCR cDNA molecule bore a unique molecular identifier. TCRdb itself ran the 5' RACE reads through MiXCR, one entry per CDR3 protein. The table includes under 150,000 distinct CDR3 sequences, under 14% detected once. Trimming stripped 1 base from V and 8 bases from J, with 3 bases between. The CDR3 extends over 12 amino acids. Germline CDR1 is MDHEN and CDR2 is SYDVKM. The sample holds many counts of this clonotype. The time point: blood at routine non-recurrence follow-up after resection. This sequence joins TRBV28 and TRBJ1-6, with no clear D. Sequenced material: PBMCs, taken at follow-up. The source is a female donor with early-stage non-small cell lung cancer. CDR3: CASSLLDSPLHF. The CDR3 DNA reads as TGTGCCAGCAGTTTATTAGATTCACCCCTCCACTTT.